One T cell receptor (beta chain) is described in this entry. The antigen remains undetermined. Running of the assay took place at deep level. On sorted subsets, replicate PCRs used about 180 ng DNA, or about 30,000 T cell genomes. Sequencing used immunoSEQ multiplex PCR; TCRdb keeps in-frame clones, though not all of them. The sample carries more than 200,000 clones, 50% to 75% recorded once. This sample is drawn from a study of shared clonotypes between healthy human individuals. Whole-study results and caveats: Estimated clonotype richness was generally higher in naive than memory subsets.

The specimen sequenced was memory CD4+ T cells sorted from blood. Noted subset: CD45RA-negative fraction. The sequence was collected from a man aged 25 to 45 in good health.

CDR3 residues: CASSTDSLDTQYF. In DNA form, the CDR3 reads TGTGCCAGCAGCACGGACAGTTTGGATACGCAGTATTTT. V usage is TRBV7-2 and J usage is TRBJ2-3; D may be TRBD1 (6 bases). Trimming cost V 5 bases and J 6 bases, with 12 bases left between them. The CDR3 extends over 13 amino acids. The germline V gene has CDR1 SGHTA and CDR2 FQGNSA.